Included here is one T cell receptor (beta chain) sequence, with context. Its specificity is not known. The Oncomine TCR Beta short-read assay was what sequenced the DNA obtained from cultured CD4+ T cells. In TCRdb, the PCR reads were re-called with MiXCR into one record per CDR3 protein. The table lists tens of thousands of distinct CDR3 sequences, 67% of them singletons. Treatment meaning: approximately nine-day PBMC culture with coronavirus spike peptide pools or control peptides (ViraFEST assay). ViraFEST relied on peptide pools to expand antigen-specific T cells; the TCRs were sequenced afterward. The data were obtained in a study of vaccination and CD4 T cells after COVID-19. Study overall: Overlapping peptides of the spike proteins of SARS-CoV-2, HCoV-NL63, HCoV-OC43 and HCoV-229E were used for cell stimulation. Each control was exposed to a CEFX pool, an HIV-1 Nef pool, or no peptide at all. Study-wide results and caveats: Spike mono-reactivity was found in 304 of 307 vaccine-specific clones from convalescent patients.

This clonotype was obtained from a human donor who received a COVID-19 vaccine. This specimen consisted of CD4+ T cells from blood, cultured in vitro, obtained after SARS-CoV-2 vaccination.

CDR3 nucleotides: TGTGCCAGCCAAGACAGGGGAGGAACTGAAGCTTTCTTT. Translation gives CASQDRGGTEAFF. This sequence joins TRBV19 and TRBJ1-1; 8 bases map to TRBD1. The junction had 8 bases not matched to a gene; V was cut back by 9 bases and J by 5 bases. The CDR3 is made up of 13 amino acids. The germline V gene encodes CDR1 LNHDA and CDR2 SQIVND (reference sequence).